This T cell receptor beta chain was sequenced in a study of blood T cell repertoires in COVID-19. Clones were sequenced by immunoSEQ multiplex PCR, and TCRdb holds only the in-frame ones, with some missing. Of a few hundred thousand clones in the sample, about 89% are singletons; the top ten hold about 9.2%. Trimming left V 1 base short and J 7 bases short, with 7 bases between. The CDR3 length is 13 residues. Germline V CDR1 and CDR2: SGHTA, FQGNSA. The source is a man aged 35 to 55 who had recovered from COVID-19. Sample: peripheral blood. This rearrangement joins TRBV7-2 to TRBJ1-4; D is uncertain. The CDR3 protein is CASSLVRGEKLFF. In DNA form, the CDR3 reads TGTGCCAGCAGCTTAGTCCGCGGTGAAAAACTGTTTTTT. The full variable domain, completed using reference TRBV7-2 and TRBJ1-4, is GAGVSQSPSNKVTEKGKDVELRCDPISGHTALYWYRQSLGQGLEFLIYFQGNSAPDKSGLPSDRFSAERTGGSVSTLTIQRTQQEDSAVYLCASSLVRGEKLFFGSGTQLSVL.